The subject of this entry is one T cell receptor beta chain. The antigen is unknown. The data originate from a study of cytotoxic CD8 clonotypes in ibrutinib-treated CLL. The study's findings and limits: Ibrutinib response saw clonality rise, and progression saw it return toward baseline.

Profiling relied on immunoSEQ multiplex PCR, and the TCRdb table lists in-frame clones only, not all of them. The table includes some 84,000 clones, roughly 84% detected once. The sample in question was PBMCs, obtained before ibrutinib treatment. The TCR comes from a human donor with chronic lymphocytic leukemia.

CDR3 DNA sequence: TGCAGCGGGGGCCCGGGACCCTACAATGAGCAGTTCTTC. The encoded protein is CSGGPGPYNEQFF. The V call is TRBV29-1, the J call TRBJ2-1; D tentatively reads TRBD1 or TRBD2 (5 bases each). CDR3 length: 13 amino acids. V was clipped by 7 bases and J by 2 bases, with 12 bases between them. Germline values: CDR1 SQVTM, CDR2 ANQGSEA.